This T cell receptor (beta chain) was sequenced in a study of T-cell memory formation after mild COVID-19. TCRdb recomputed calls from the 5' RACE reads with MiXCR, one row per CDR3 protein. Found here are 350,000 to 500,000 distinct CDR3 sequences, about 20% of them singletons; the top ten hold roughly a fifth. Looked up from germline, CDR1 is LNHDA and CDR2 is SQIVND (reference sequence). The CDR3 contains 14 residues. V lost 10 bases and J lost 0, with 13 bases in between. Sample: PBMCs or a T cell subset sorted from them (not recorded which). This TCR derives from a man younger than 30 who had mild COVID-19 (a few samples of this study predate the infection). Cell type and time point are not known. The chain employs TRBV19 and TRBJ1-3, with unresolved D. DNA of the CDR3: TGTGCCACTAGGGTCCGTTTCTCTGGAAACACCATATATTTT. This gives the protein CATRVRFSGNTIYF.